This T cell receptor (beta chain) was observed in a study of blood T cell repertoires in COVID-19. Across the whole study: Nucleic acid was either cDNA or gDNA, and it came from T cells, B-cell-depleted T cells, or PBMCs.

Participants came from around 25 US areas, aged roughly 18 to 89 years. Profiled with immunoSEQ multiplex PCR; TCRdb holds only in-frame clones, not every one. This table has fewer than 250,000 clones, roughly 89% appearing once. This CDR3 is 19 amino acids long. In germline, CDR1 is SGDLS, CDR2 YYNGEE. The V gene end was trimmed by 3 bases and the J gene end by 5 bases; junction bases not matched to a gene: 18. The sequenced sample was PBMCs or T cells enriched from blood (not recorded which). This chain connects TRBV9 to TRBJ2-1; 9 bases agree with TRBD1. The TCR originated in a man under 40 who had been exposed to COVID-19. CDR3 sequence (DNA): TGTGCCAGCAGCGCGATTCCCGGGACAGGGCACCAACGCGACAATGAGCAGTTCTTC. Protein sequence: CASSAIPGTGHQRDNEQFF.